Listed here are 28 T cell receptor beta chains from one sample, sequenced in a study of cytomegalovirus exposure and HLA in healthy donors. The PCR contained 60 Vbeta and 13 Jbeta primers. Sequencing used immunoSEQ multiplex PCR; TCRdb keeps in-frame clones, though not all of them. The profile shows around 130,000 clones, more than 60% of them singletons. Sequencing was performed on PBMCs. All receptors come from a woman aged 40 to 50 in good health and CMV-seropositive.

The chain recombines TRBV6-1 with TRBJ1-1; 7 positions agree with TRBD1. Per the germline V gene, CDR1 is MNHNS and CDR2 is SASEGT. Unmatched junction bases numbered 8, after V lost 6 bases and J lost 1 base. The CDR3 runs 15 residues. CDR3 in amino acids: CASRLTQGTNTEAFF. For the CDR3, the DNA is TGTGCCAGCAGACTCACACAGGGGACGAACACTGAAGCTTTCTTT.

This chain joins TRBV2 and TRBJ2-6; 7 nucleotides line up with TRBD1. The CDR3 is 17 amino acids. Germline CDR1 is SNHLY and CDR2 is FYNNEI. Losses at the gene ends were 6 bases for V and 0 bases for J; bases not matched to a gene: 8. CDR3 loop: CASSRPGQHSGANVLTF. The CDR3 nucleotides are TGTGCCAGCAGCCGACCGGGACAGCACTCTGGGGCCAACGTCCTGACTTTC.

The rearrangement links TRBV6-6 to TRBJ2-5; TRBD1 agrees at 8 bases. The ends lost 6 bases at V and 4 bases at J; junction bases unmatched: 10. Germline assignment: CDR1 MNHNY and CDR2 SVGAGI (reference sequence). The CDR3 contains 15 residues. CDR3 coding DNA: TGTGCCAGCAGGAAGGACAGGGTAGGAAGAGAGACCCAGTACTTC. The encoded protein is CASRKDRVGRETQYF.

The chain has TRBV6-6 and TRBJ1-6; no firm D call. Germline CDR1 is MNHNY and CDR2 is SVGAGI (reference sequence). The CDR3 runs to 12 residues. V was clipped by 6 bases and J by 9 bases, with 9 bases between them. The CDR3 loop reads CASRTSGSPLHF. For the CDR3, the DNA is TGTGCCAGCAGGACTTCTGGTTCACCCCTCCACTTT.

The chain has TRBV7-8 and TRBJ2-2; 9 bases are a match to TRBD2. V lost 5 bases and J lost 4; bases outside the gene matches: 11. CDR1 is SGHVS and CDR2 is FQNEAQ in the germline V gene. The CDR3 consists of 17 residues. As DNA, the CDR3 is TGTGCCAGCAGCCAAAGGGGGGCGGGGGGGCTCACCGGGGAGCTGTTTTTT. Its translation is CASSQRGAGGLTGELFF.

This clone occurred once. The V gene is TRBV5-5, the J gene TRBJ1-2; tentatively, D is TRBD1 (5 bases). V shed 0 bases and J shed 1 base, with 10 bases lying between them. This CDR3 has 15 amino acids. Germline V gene lookup returns CDR1 SGHKS and CDR2 YYEKEE (reference sequence). CDR3: CASSLGDSINYGYTF. CDR3 in DNA: TGTGCCAGCAGCTTGGGGGACTCCATTAACTATGGCTACACCTTC. Drawing the rest from reference TRBV5-5 and TRBJ1-2, the complete variable domain is DAGVTQSPTHLIKTRGQQVTLRCSPISGHKSVSWYQQVLGQGPQFIFQYYEKEERGRGNFPDRFSARQFPNYSSELNVNALLLGDSALYLCASSLGDSINYGYTFGSGTRLTVV.

V gene TRBV4-1 combines with J gene TRBJ1-4; 8 positions agree with TRBD1. CDR1 is MGHRA, CDR2 YSYEKL, per germline. J was trimmed by 3 bases and V by 3 bases; bases with no gene match: 9. The length of the CDR3 is 17 residues. The CDR3 bases are TGCGCCAGCAGCCAGGACAGGGCTCACGGCCCTAATGAAAAACTGTTTTTT. Amino acids: CASSQDRAHGPNEKLFF.

This chain connects TRBV19 to TRBJ1-4, with a tentative D call TRBD1 (5 bases). Germline CDR1 is LNHDA and CDR2 is SQIVND (reference sequence). Deletions cut 5 bases from V and 6 bases from J, with 10 bases between. The CDR3 is 13 amino acids. The CDR3 is CASSRQGYEKLFF. In DNA form, the CDR3 reads TGTGCCAGTAGTCGGCAGGGATATGAAAAACTGTTTTTT. The full variable domain, its missing parts supplied by reference TRBV19 and TRBJ1-4, is DGGITQSPKYLFRKEGQNVTLSCEQNLNHDAMYWYRQDPGQGLRLIYYSQIVNDFQKGDIAEGYSVSREKKESFPLTVTSAQKNPTAFYLCASSRQGYEKLFFGSGTQLSVL.

The rearrangement links TRBV18 to TRBJ1-5; possibly TRBD1 for D (5 bases). Germline assignment: CDR1 KGHSH and CDR2 LQKENI. V dropped 5 bases and J dropped 1 base, with 18 bases sitting between them. The CDR3 length is 17 residues. The CDR3, as DNA: TGTGCCAGCTCATCCCGTGGAGGGGCTTCGAGCAATCAGCCCCAGCATTTT. This gives the protein CASSSRGGASSNQPQHF.

This clone was counted ten times or more. The J gene is TRBJ2-1, the V gene TRBV4-2, with 10 bases that match TRBD2. This CDR3 comprises 15 residues. Germline V gene sequence: CDR1 LGHNA, CDR2 YNFKEQ. Losses at the gene ends were 4 bases for V and 3 bases for J; bases not matched to a gene: 3. The CDR3 loop is CASSLLAGDYNEQFF. The CDR3 bases are TGTGCCAGCAGCCTTCTAGCGGGGGACTACAATGAGCAGTTCTTC.

The chain carries TRBV5-1 and TRBJ1-2, with 7 bases aligning to TRBD1. The CDR3 consists of 14 residues. Germline V gives CDR1 SGHRS, CDR2 YFSETQ. J gave up 0 bases and V 4 bases, and 3 bases lay outside the gene matches. In DNA, the CDR3 is TGCGCCAGCAGCGCGGGACAGCCTAACTATGGCTACACCTTC. Translation gives CASSAGQPNYGYTF.

This sequence joins TRBV7-3 and TRBJ2-3, with TRBD2 identical over 12 bases. CDR1 and CDR2 (germline): SGHTA, FQGTGA. This CDR3 region has 15 residues. V shed 4 bases, J shed 6 bases, and the junction held 5 bases outside the gene matches. CDR3 sequence reads: CASSWTSGALDTQYF. The CDR3 region has the DNA TGTGCCAGCAGCTGGACTAGCGGGGCACTTGATACGCAGTATTTT.

Regarding this clone: Relative to the germline gene, one junction end is altered; a read error may explain this. The CDR3 DNA is TGCGCCGGCAGCGTCAACAGGGGCGTTACCTACGAGCAGTACTTC. This encodes CAGSVNRGVTYEQYF. The chain recombines TRBV5-1 with TRBJ2-7; TRBD1 matches at 7 bases. CDR3 length equals 15 residues. Germline assignment: CDR1 SGHRS and CDR2 YFSETQ.

This chain connects TRBV10-3 to TRBJ2-7; TRBD2 might be the D (6 bases). The CDR3 extends over 13 amino acids. The germline V gene has CDR1 ENHRY and CDR2 SYGVKD. V was shortened by 10 bases and J by 4 bases, with 17 bases between the two germline ends. CDR3 in amino acids: CATCRDSGYEQYF. CDR3 bases: TGTGCCACCTGCCGCGATAGCGGTTACGAGCAGTACTTC.

V and J are TRBV4-2 and TRBJ2-5; 13 nucleotides align to TRBD2. The V gene end was trimmed by 1 base and the J gene end by 1 base; junction bases not matched to a gene: 6. The length of the CDR3 is 18 residues. CDR1 LGHNA and CDR2 YNFKEQ come from the germline V gene. The CDR3 region has the DNA TGTGCCAGCAGCCAAGTTATGACTAGCGGGAGGCTCCAAGAGACCCAGTACTTC. Translating gives CASSQVMTSGRLQETQYF.

The chain employs TRBV14 and TRBJ1-1, with D possibly matching TRBD1 (5 bases). V was trimmed by 4 bases and J by 2 bases, leaving 11 bases between them. From germline, CDR1 is SGHDN and CDR2 FVKESK. This CDR3 has 14 amino acids. CDR3 residues: CASSPQGINTEAFF. The CDR3 DNA reads TGTGCCAGCAGCCCCCAGGGTATCAACACTGAAGCTTTCTTT. The whole variable domain, filled in from reference TRBV14 and TRBJ1-1, reads EAGVTQFPSHSVIEKGQTVTLRCDPISGHDNLYWYRRVMGKEIKFLLHFVKESKQDESGMPNNRFLAERTGGTYSTLKVQPAELEDSGVYFCASSPQGINTEAFFGQGTRLTVV.

The count of this clone is one. The rearrangement joins TRBV9 to TRBJ1-1; D remains unclear. The CDR3 has 13 amino acids. CDR1 is SGDLS and CDR2 is YYNGEE in the germline V gene. Between the trimmed V and J ends, which lost 4 bases and 4 bases, there was a span of 11 bases. Written as DNA, the CDR3 is TGTGCCAGCAGCCCTCGGGTTTCCACTGAAGCTTTCTTT. It encodes CASSPRVSTEAFF.

The rearrangement joins TRBV5-1 to TRBJ1-4, with 7 nucleotides matching TRBD1. V trimming: 4 bases; J trimming: 5 bases; junction bases outside the gene matches: 8. The CDR3 has 15 amino acids. Germline loops: CDR1 SGHRS, CDR2 YFSETQ. Here the CDR3 DNA reads TGCGCCAGCAGCGTACTGACAGGGAGGAATGAAAAACTGTTTTTT. Protein product: CASSVLTGRNEKLFF.

The genes are TRBV27 and TRBJ1-1; 7 bases are a match to TRBD1. CDR3 length equals 14 residues. CDR1 and CDR2 (germline): MNHEY, SMNVEV (reference sequence). V lost 6 bases and J lost 1; bases outside the gene matches: 5. This chain's CDR3 is CASSSGQSNTEAFF. CDR3 nucleotides: TGTGCCAGCAGCTCGGGACAGTCGAACACTGAAGCTTTCTTT.

V usage is TRBV14 and J usage is TRBJ2-1, with D uncertain. This CDR3 has 14 residues. Germline lookup yields CDR1 SGHDN and CDR2 FVKESK. Trimming took 0 bases from V and 0 from J, leaving 3 bases between them. The CDR3: CASSQDVSYNEQFF. In nucleotides, the CDR3 is TGTGCCAGCAGCCAAGACGTCTCCTACAATGAGCAGTTCTTC.

This clone was seen a single time. The chain carries TRBV11-1 and TRBJ2-2, with TRBD2 matching 14 bases. The V gene's germline CDR1 is SGHAT and CDR2 FQDESV (reference sequence). With V trimmed by 6 bases and J by 6 bases, 3 bases remained unmatched. The CDR3 contains 15 residues. The CDR3 coding sequence is TGTGCCAGCAGTCGACTAGCGGGGGGGCCCGGGGAGCTGTTTTTT. Translation gives CASSRLAGGPGELFF.

This clone was counted between two and nine times. This chain joins TRBV2 and TRBJ1-3; D uncertain. V lost 3 bases to trimming and J lost 0 bases, with 3 bases between them. From germline, CDR1 is SNHLY and CDR2 FYNNEI. The CDR3 sequence is 13 residues long. CDR3 coding DNA: TGTGCCAGCAGTGACAACTCTGGAAACACCATATATTTT. As protein: CASSDNSGNTIYF.

The chain combines TRBV28 with TRBJ2-5; weak D call: TRBD2 (5 bases). The CDR3 has 17 residues. Germline assignment: CDR1 MDHEN and CDR2 SYDVKM. The V gene lost 8 bases and the J gene lost 3 bases, with 25 bases spanning the gap. The CDR3 spells CASAALREASIKETQYF. The CDR3 region has the DNA TGTGCCAGCGCAGCCCTTCGGGAAGCAAGCATAAAAGAGACCCAGTACTTC.

The V gene is TRBV28, the J gene TRBJ2-7, with 7 bases that match TRBD1. With V trimmed by 5 bases and J by 10 bases, 5 bases remained unmatched. Germline V gene data show CDR1 as MDHEN and CDR2 as SYDVKM. The CDR3 runs 11 residues. CDR3 nucleotide sequence: TGTGCCAGCAGTAACGACAGGGTCCAGTACTTC. Translated: CASSNDRVQYF.

V gene TRBV28 combines with J gene TRBJ1-2; TRBD1 is a possible D gene (5 bases). The CDR3 totals 14 residues. Trimming removed 6 bases from V and 0 bases from J, with 11 bases in between. Germline loops: CDR1 MDHEN, CDR2 SYDVKM. CDR3 sequence reads: CASRGRGANYGYTF. CDR3 DNA: TGTGCCAGCAGGGGACGGGGGGCTAACTATGGCTACACCTTC.

This clone was picked up one time. CDR3 sequence reads: CASSVRDSMNEQFF. CDR3 DNA: TGTGCCAGCAGCGTTCGGGACTCGATGAATGAGCAGTTCTTC. The V gene is TRBV9, the J gene TRBJ2-1; D is possibly TRBD2 (6 bases). The CDR3 spans 14 residues. Germline assignment: CDR1 SGDLS and CDR2 YYNGEE. Trimming took off 2 bases at V and 7 bases at J, with 13 bases between the two ends.

The CDR3 is CASRYDRAEQYF. CDR3 nucleotides: TGTGCCAGCAGGTATGACAGGGCCGAGCAGTACTTC. The chain links TRBV28 to TRBJ2-7; 7 bases line up with TRBD1. CDR1 is MDHEN, CDR2 SYDVKM, per germline. The V segment lost 6 bases and the J segment 6 bases; nucleotides outside the gene matches: 5. The CDR3 is made up of 12 amino acids.

This clone was recorded a few times. The chain joins TRBV28 to TRBJ2-5, with TRBD1 matching 8 bases. V lost 6 bases to trimming and J lost 4 bases; unmatched junction nucleotides: 7. Germline V lookup: CDR1 MDHEN, CDR2 SYDVKM. This CDR3 is 14 amino acids long. CDR3 coding DNA: TGTGCCAGCAGCCGCCTGACAGGGGTAGAGACCCAGTACTTC. Translation gives CASSRLTGVETQYF.